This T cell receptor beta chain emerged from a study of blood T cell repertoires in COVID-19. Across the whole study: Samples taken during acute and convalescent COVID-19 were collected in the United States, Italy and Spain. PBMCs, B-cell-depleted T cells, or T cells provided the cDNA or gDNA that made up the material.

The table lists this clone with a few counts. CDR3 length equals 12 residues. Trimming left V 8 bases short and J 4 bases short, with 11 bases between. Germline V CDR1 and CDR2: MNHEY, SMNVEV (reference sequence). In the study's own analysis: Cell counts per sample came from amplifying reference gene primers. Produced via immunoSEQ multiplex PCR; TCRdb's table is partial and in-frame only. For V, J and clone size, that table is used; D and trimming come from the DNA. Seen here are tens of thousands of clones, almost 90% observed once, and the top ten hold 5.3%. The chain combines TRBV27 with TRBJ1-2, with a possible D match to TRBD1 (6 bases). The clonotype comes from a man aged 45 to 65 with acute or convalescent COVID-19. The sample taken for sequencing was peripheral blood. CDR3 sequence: CASGQGSYGYTF. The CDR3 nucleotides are TGTGCCAGCGGGCAGGGGAGCTATGGCTACACCTTC.